The entry that follows covers one TCR beta chain sequence. Its specificity is not known. This sample was included in a study of T cells in localized non-small cell lung cancer. The method was immunoSEQ multiplex PCR; TCRdb's version includes in-frame clones alone and lacks a portion of them. Here the sample spans around 78,000 clones, around 80% being singletons. V lost 2 bases and J lost 5, with 16 bases in between. The CDR3 totals 15 residues. CDR1 and CDR2 (germline): GTSNPN, SVGIG (reference sequence). Study outcomes and limitations: Adjacent lung had a median approximately 57 of the 100 largest tumor clones. Only one tumor region was sequenced, so heterogeneity remains possible. The study linked higher blood T cell density to longer overall survival. Exceeding tumor, uninvolved adjacent lung had the highest T cell clonality.

Sequenced material: peripheral blood, taken before any cancer treatment. V is TRBV30 and J is TRBJ1-3, with D unresolved. The TCR comes from an older female donor with stage I lung adenocarcinoma. The CDR3 loop is CAWSPWFGSRNTIYF. The CDR3 nucleotides are TGTGCCTGGAGTCCTTGGTTTGGGTCCCGAAACACCATATATTTT.